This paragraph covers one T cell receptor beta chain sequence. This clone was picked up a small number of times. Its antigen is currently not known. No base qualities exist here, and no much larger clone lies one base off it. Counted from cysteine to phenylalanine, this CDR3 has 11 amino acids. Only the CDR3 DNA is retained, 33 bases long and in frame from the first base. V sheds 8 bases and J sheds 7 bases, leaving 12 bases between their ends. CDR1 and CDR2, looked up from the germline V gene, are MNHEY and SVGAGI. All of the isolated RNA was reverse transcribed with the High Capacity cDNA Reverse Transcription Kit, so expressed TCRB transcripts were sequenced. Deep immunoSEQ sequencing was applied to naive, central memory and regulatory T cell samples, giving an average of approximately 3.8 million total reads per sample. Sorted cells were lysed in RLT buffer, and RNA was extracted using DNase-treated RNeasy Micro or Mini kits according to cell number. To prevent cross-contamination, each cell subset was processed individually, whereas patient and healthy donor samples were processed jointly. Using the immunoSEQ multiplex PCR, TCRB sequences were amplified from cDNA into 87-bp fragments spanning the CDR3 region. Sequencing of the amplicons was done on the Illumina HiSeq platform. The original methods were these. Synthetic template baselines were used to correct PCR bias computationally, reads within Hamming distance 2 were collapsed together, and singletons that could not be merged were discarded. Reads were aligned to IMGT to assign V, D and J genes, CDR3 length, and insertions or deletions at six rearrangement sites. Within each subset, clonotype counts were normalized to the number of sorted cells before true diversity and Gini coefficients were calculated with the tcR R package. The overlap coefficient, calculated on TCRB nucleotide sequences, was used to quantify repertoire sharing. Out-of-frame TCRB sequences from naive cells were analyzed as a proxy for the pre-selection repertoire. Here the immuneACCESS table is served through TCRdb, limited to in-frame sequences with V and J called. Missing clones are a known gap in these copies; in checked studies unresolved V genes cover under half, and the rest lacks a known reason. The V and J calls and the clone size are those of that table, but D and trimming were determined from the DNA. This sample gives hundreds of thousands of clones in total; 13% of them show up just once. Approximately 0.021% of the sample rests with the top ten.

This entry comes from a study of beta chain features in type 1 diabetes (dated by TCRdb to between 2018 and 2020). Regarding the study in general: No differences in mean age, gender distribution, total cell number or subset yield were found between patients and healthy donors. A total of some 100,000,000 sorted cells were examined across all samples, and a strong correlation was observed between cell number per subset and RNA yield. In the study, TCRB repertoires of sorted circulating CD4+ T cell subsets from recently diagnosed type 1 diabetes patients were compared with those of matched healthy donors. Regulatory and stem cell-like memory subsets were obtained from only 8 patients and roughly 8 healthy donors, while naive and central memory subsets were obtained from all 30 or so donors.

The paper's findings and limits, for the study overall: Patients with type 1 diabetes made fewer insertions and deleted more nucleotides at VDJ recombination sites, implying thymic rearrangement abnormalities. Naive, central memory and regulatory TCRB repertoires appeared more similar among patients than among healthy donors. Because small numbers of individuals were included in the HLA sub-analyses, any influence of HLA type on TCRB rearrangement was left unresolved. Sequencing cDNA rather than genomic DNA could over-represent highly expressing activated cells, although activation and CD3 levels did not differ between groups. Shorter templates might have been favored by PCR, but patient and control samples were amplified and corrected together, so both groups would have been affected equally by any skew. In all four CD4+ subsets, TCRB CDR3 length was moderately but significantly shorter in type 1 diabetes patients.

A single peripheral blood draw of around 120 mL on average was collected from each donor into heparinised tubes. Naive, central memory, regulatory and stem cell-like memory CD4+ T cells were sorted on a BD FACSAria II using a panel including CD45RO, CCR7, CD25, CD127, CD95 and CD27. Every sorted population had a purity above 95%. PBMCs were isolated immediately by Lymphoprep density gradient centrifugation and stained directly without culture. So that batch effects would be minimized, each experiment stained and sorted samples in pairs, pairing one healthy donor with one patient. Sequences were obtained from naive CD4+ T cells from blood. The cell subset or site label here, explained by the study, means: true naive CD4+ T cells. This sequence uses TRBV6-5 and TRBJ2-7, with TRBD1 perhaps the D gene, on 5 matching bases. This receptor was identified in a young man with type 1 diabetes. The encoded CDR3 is CASWGQREQYF. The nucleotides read TGTGCCAGCTGGGGCCAAAGGGAGCAGTACTTC.